This T cell receptor (beta chain) was identified in a study of blood T cell repertoires in COVID-19. Study as a whole: The samples span acute and convalescent COVID-19 from the United States, Italy and Spain. The cDNA or gDNA used as material had been derived from T cells, B-cell-depleted T cells, or PBMCs.

Germline loops: CDR1 SEHNR, CDR2 FQNEAQ (reference sequence). J was trimmed by 7 bases and V by 2 bases; bases with no gene match: 4. The CDR3 runs to 15 residues. Original analysis: Amplifying reference gene primers gave estimates of nucleated cell counts. The repertoire was sequenced with immunoSEQ multiplex PCR; TCRdb's copy has only in-frame clones and lacks some. That table is the source of V, J and clone size, and D and trimming were worked out from the DNA. The sample has 200,000 to 250,000 clones, 83% seen once; the top ten hold 6.5% to 9%. The sample consisted of peripheral blood. The sequence was obtained from a woman aged 45-65 years with acute or convalescent COVID-19. The chain has TRBV7-9 and TRBJ1-6; 8 bases fit TRBD1. The CDR3 nucleotides read TGTGCCAGCAGCTTACAAACAGGGGGGAATTCACCCCTCCACTTT. Translated, it gives CASSLQTGGNSPLHF.